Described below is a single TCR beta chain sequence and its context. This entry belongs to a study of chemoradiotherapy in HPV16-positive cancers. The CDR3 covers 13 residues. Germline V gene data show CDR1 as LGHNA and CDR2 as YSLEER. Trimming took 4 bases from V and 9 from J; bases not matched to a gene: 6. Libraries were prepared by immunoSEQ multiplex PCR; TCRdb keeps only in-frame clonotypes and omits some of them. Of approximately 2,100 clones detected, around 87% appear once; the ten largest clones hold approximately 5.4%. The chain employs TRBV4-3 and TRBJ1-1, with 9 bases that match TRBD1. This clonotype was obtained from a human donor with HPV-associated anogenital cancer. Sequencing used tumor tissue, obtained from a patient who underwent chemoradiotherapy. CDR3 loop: CASSRRTGEKAFF. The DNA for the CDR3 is TGCGCCAGCAGCCGAAGGACAGGGGAGAAAGCTTTCTTT.